Listed here are 9 T cell receptor beta chains from one sample, sequenced in a study of CD8 T cells in ankylosing spondylitis. TCRdb reprocessed the 5' RACE reads via MiXCR and lists one record per CDR3 protein. The profile shows about 250,000 distinct CDR3 sequences, over 30% of them singletons. The sequenced sample was blood, either unsorted or a sorted T cell fraction (not recorded which). The receptors here all came from a male donor with ankylosing spondylitis or in good health (not recorded which).

The rearrangement uses TRBV20-1 and TRBJ1-1; D ambiguous. The CDR3 totals 12 residues. The germline gives CDR1 DFQATT, CDR2 SNEGSKA (reference sequence). Between the trimmed V and J ends, which lost 0 bases and 10 bases, there was a span of 12 bases. The CDR3 bases are TGCAGTGCTAGAGATCACTGGTTGGCAGCTTTCTTT. This encodes CSARDHWLAAFF.

There are many counts of this clonotype. The V gene is TRBV10-1, the J gene TRBJ2-1, with TRBD2 matching over 10 bases. The CDR3 has 15 residues. With V trimmed by 8 bases and J by 9 bases, 13 bases remained unmatched. Germline V gene data show CDR1 as WNHNN and CDR2 as SYGVQD (reference sequence). The CDR3 DNA is TGCGCCAGCTCTGAGATCCTAGCGGGGGAGGGTGAGCAGTTCTTC. This gives the protein CASSEILAGEGEQFF.

The gene calls are TRBV5-1 and TRBJ2-7; 7 bases fit TRBD1. Trimming took 2 bases from V and 6 from J; bases not matched to a gene: 8. There are 14 residues in the CDR3. The germline V gene has CDR1 SGHRS and CDR2 YFSETQ. CDR3 in DNA: TGCGCCAGCAGCTTTGAGGGGGCCCCCAGCGAGCAGTACTTC. It is translated as CASSFEGAPSEQYF.

The chain couples TRBV12-3 or TRBV12-4 to TRBJ2-5; D is unresolved. This CDR3 has 15 residues. The V end lost 5 bases, the J end lost 1 base, and 14 bases lay between the germline ends. This CDR3 is CASSPRTRGQETQYF. CDR3 DNA: TGTGCCAGCAGTCCCAGGACCAGAGGCCAAGAGACCCAGTACTTC.

The V call is TRBV20-1, the J call TRBJ2-7; TRBD2 matches 12 bases. After removal of 5 bases from V and 1 base from J, the junction contained 6 bases not matched to a gene. This CDR3 region has 15 residues. Germline CDR1 and CDR2: DFQATT and SNEGSKA (reference sequence). The CDR3 DNA is TGCAGTGCTCCTCGGACTAGCGGGGTTTCCTACGAGCAGTACTTC. The encoded protein is CSAPRTSGVSYEQYF.

The V call is TRBV6-2 or TRBV6-3, the J call TRBJ2-5; no clear D. With 0 bases removed from V and 1 base from J, the gap between germline ends came to 24 bases. The CDR3 spans 20 residues. Germline values: CDR1 MNHEY, CDR2 SVGEGT. The CDR3 DNA follows: TGTGCCAGCAGTTACTCCTCCCGTGGGGTCTCCGGGCGCCTCCAAGAGACCCAGTACTTC. Amino acids: CASSYSSRGVSGRLQETQYF.

A few counts support this clonotype. The chain is built from TRBV6-5 and TRBJ1-2; the D is unclear. V was clipped by 2 bases and J by 4 bases, with 14 bases between them. The CDR3 extends over 15 amino acids. Germline lookup yields CDR1 MNHEY and CDR2 SVGAGI. The CDR3 DNA reads TGTGCCAGCAGTTACATTAGGGAAGGCATCTATGGCTACACCTTC. It translates to CASSYIREGIYGYTF.

V and J are TRBV12-3 or TRBV12-4 and TRBJ2-5; 9 bases match TRBD1. Germline trimming cut 8 bases from V and 2 bases from J; bases unmatched to any gene: 6. This CDR3 is 14 amino acids long. CDR3 amino acids: CASLPGTGQETQYF. For the CDR3, the DNA is TGTGCCAGCCTCCCCGGGACAGGGCAAGAGACCCAGTACTTC.

The rearrangement uses TRBV12-3 or TRBV12-4 and TRBJ2-5; 9 bases fit TRBD2. The V segment lost 3 bases and the J segment 4 bases; nucleotides outside the gene matches: 6. The CDR3 has 15 residues. This chain's CDR3 is CASSFGRGGGETQYF. In DNA form, the CDR3 reads TGTGCCAGCAGTTTTGGGCGGGGGGGCGGAGAGACCCAGTACTTC.